The 13 T cell receptor beta chains listed next were all sequenced from one sample in a study of OX40 agonist ivuxolimab in advanced cancers. Assay: immunoSEQ multiplex PCR; the TCRdb copy retains only in-frame clones and omits some. The sample carries roughly 70,000 clones, 82% recorded once. The sample in question was CD4+ or CD8+ T cells sorted from blood, obtained in a trial of the OX40 agonist ivuxolimab. The receptors shown here come from an adult with an advanced solid tumor such as melanoma, head and neck, liver or kidney cancer.

The CDR3 sequence: CASGRPGSSYEQYF. Written as DNA, the CDR3 is TGTGCCAGCGGCAGGCCAGGGAGCTCCTACGAGCAGTACTTC. The chain employs TRBV28 and TRBJ2-7; TRBD1 or TRBD2 may be the D gene (5 bases each). Germline V lookup: CDR1 MDHEN, CDR2 SYDVKM. The germline V and J ends were trimmed by 8 bases and 0 bases, with 14 bases remaining between them. The CDR3 runs to 14 residues.

The chain has TRBV19 and TRBJ2-5, with unresolved D. V shed 3 bases and J shed 0 bases, with 5 bases lying between them. The CDR3 runs to 13 residues. Germline V gene lookup returns CDR1 LNHDA and CDR2 SQIVND (reference sequence). The CDR3 bases are TGTGCCAGTAGTATGTCGTACCAAGAGACCCAGTACTTC. It is translated as CASSMSYQETQYF.

This clone was recorded once. The chain has TRBV7-8 and TRBJ2-7; 8 bases match TRBD2. J was trimmed by 2 bases and V by 1 base; bases with no gene match: 1. Germline loops: CDR1 SGHVS, CDR2 FQNEAQ. The CDR3 runs 14 residues. CDR3 nucleotides: TGTGCCAGCAGCTTAGTGGGACTAGCCTACGAGCAGTACTTC. Translating gives CASSLVGLAYEQYF.

This chain uses TRBV7-8 with TRBJ2-5; no clear D. Germline CDR1 reads SGHVS; CDR2 reads FQNEAQ. V dropped 5 bases and J dropped 0 bases, with 13 bases sitting between them. The CDR3 runs 15 residues. CDR3 in amino acids: CASSRNAWDQETQYF. Written as DNA, the CDR3 is TGTGCCAGCAGCCGCAACGCATGGGACCAAGAGACCCAGTACTTC.

The gene calls are TRBV5-1 and TRBJ2-3; D is ambiguous. The CDR3 has 13 amino acids. Trimming removed 4 bases at V and 10 bases at J, with 16 bases between. The germline gives CDR1 SGHRS, CDR2 YFSETQ. The CDR3 here is CASSAGRYSAQYF. CDR3 bases: TGCGCCAGCAGCGCCGGACGGTACTCTGCGCAGTATTTT.

The rearrangement links TRBV5-1 to TRBJ1-2, with a tentative D call TRBD1 (5 bases). V dropped 3 bases and J dropped 2 bases, with 14 bases sitting between them. Germline-derived CDR1 and CDR2 are SGHRS and YFSETQ. The CDR3 covers 15 residues. The CDR3 loop is CASSSAGTENYGYTF. Written as DNA, the CDR3 is TGCGCCAGCAGCTCAGCCGGGACCGAGAACTATGGCTACACCTTC.

The V and J genes are TRBV7-2 and TRBJ1-2; the match to TRBD1 covers 7 bases. Germline values: CDR1 SGHTA, CDR2 FQGNSA. With V trimmed by 1 base and J by 1 base, 9 bases remained unmatched. This CDR3 is built from 17 residues. In DNA, the CDR3 is TGTGCCAGCAGCTTAGAACAGGGGCTCCAAGTTAACTATGGCTACACCTTC. Translating it yields CASSLEQGLQVNYGYTF. Full variable domain (outside the CDR3, taken from reference TRBV7-2 and TRBJ1-2): GAGVSQSPSNKVTEKGKDVELRCDPISGHTALYWYRQSLGQGLEFLIYFQGNSAPDKSGLPSDRFSAERTGGSVSTLTIQRTQQEDSAVYLCASSLEQGLQVNYGYTFGSGTRLTVV.

The V gene is TRBV11-2, the J gene TRBJ2-7; perhaps TRBD1 as D (6 bases). Germline CDR1 is SGHAT and CDR2 is FQNNGV. The V gene lost 1 base and the J gene lost 2 bases, with 12 bases spanning the gap. The CDR3 contains 15 residues. CDR3 protein: CASSLGAGDTYEQYF. CDR3 coding DNA: TGTGCCAGCAGCTTAGGAGCAGGGGACACCTACGAGCAGTACTTC. The full variable domain, completed using reference TRBV11-2 and TRBJ2-7, is EAGVAQSPRYKIIEKRQSVAFWCNPISGHATLYWYQQILGQGPKLLIQFQNNGVVDDSQLPKDRFSAERLKGVDSTLKIQPAKLEDSAVYLCASSLGAGDTYEQYFGPGTRLTVT.

V usage is TRBV5-5 and J usage is TRBJ1-3; D ambiguous. V was shortened by 0 bases and J by 0 bases, with 4 bases between the two germline ends. Germline CDR1 and CDR2: SGHKS and YYEKEE (reference sequence). The CDR3 spans 14 residues. This CDR3 reads CASSLGPSGNTIYF. The CDR3 DNA follows: TGTGCCAGCAGCTTGGGACCCTCTGGAAACACCATATATTTT.

Points on this clone: At one of its ends the junction is not consistent with the germline gene, which may arise from a read error. The chain recombines TRBV11-2 with TRBJ2-2; D ambiguous. CDR1 is SGHAT and CDR2 is FQNNGV in the germline V gene. This CDR3 is 13 amino acids long. CDR3 region: CASSLTNAGELFF. The CDR3 nucleotides read TGTGCCAGCAGCTTAACGAACGCCGGGGAGCTGTTTTTT. The complete variable domain, with remaining parts taken from reference TRBV11-2 and TRBJ2-2, reads EAGVAQSPRYKIIEKRQSVAFWCNPISGHATLYWYQQILGQGPKLLIQFQNNGVVDDSQLPKDRFSAERLKGVDSTLKIQPAKLEDSAVYLCASSLTNAGELFFGEGSRLTVL.

This rearrangement joins TRBV19 to TRBJ1-2; TRBD1 agrees at 7 bases. J was trimmed by 8 bases and V by 4 bases; bases with no gene match: 7. The germline V gene encodes CDR1 LNHDA and CDR2 SQIVND (reference sequence). CDR3 length: 13 amino acids. This CDR3 is CASSKTGAAGYTF. The CDR3 nucleotides read TGTGCCAGTAGTAAAACAGGGGCCGCCGGCTACACCTTC.

The rearrangement joins TRBV27 to TRBJ2-6; D gene ambiguous. V was trimmed by 3 bases and J by 2 bases, leaving 14 bases between them. This CDR3 has 17 residues. In germline, CDR1 is MNHEY, CDR2 SMNVEV (reference sequence). CDR3 in amino acids: CASSFSGQNPGANVLTF. The CDR3 DNA follows: TGTGCCAGCAGTTTTTCGGGCCAAAACCCTGGGGCCAACGTCCTGACTTTC.

The chain couples TRBV19 to TRBJ2-2; 8 nucleotides line up with TRBD2. After removal of 5 bases from V and 6 bases from J, the junction contained 8 bases not matched to a gene. The CDR3 totals 15 residues. Looked up from germline, CDR1 is LNHDA and CDR2 is SQIVND (reference sequence). CDR3 nucleotide sequence: TGTGCCAGTAGTTCCGGGACTAGGAGTGCCGGGGAGCTGTTTTTT. Translating gives CASSSGTRSAGELFF.